This entry concerns a single TCR beta chain. What it binds is not known. Other DNA variants within this sample encode the same CDR3. This entry comes from a study of CD8+ T cells in alopecia areata. Points from the study as a whole: In lesional scalp, particularly from alopecia totalis/universalis, clonality was higher than in normal scalp.

Treatment indicated: oral pan-JAK inhibitor, 5-10 mg twice daily. Germline CDR1 and CDR2: LGHNA and YSLEER. The CDR3 totals 13 residues. Trimming pared 2 bases from V and 5 bases from J, leaving 7 bases between. RNA was extracted and reverse transcribed into cDNA as the sequencing template. TCRdb keeps only in-frame clones here, not all; method: immunoSEQ multiplex PCR. The table includes about 180,000 clones, 40% to 65% detected once. This chain joins TRBV4-3 and TRBJ2-1, with no clear D. The material sequenced was CD8+ T cells sorted from blood, taken at week 24, from a patient treated with tofacitinib. The TCR originated in a human donor with alopecia areata. The CDR3 is CASSQHLNNEQFF. The CDR3 DNA reads TGCGCCAGCAGCCAACATCTCAACAATGAGCAGTTCTTC.